This passage covers 29 T cell receptor beta chains from one sample sequenced in a study of cytomegalovirus exposure and HLA in healthy donors. The PCR used 60 Vbeta and 13 Jbeta primers. Sequenced by immunoSEQ multiplex PCR; TCRdb stores in-frame clones only, minus some. The sample data list some 120,000 clones. The specimen sequenced was PBMCs. Source of these receptors: a man in his forties or fifties in good health and CMV-seronegative.

The chain employs TRBV19 and TRBJ2-3; 16 positions match TRBD2. The CDR3 runs 18 residues. Germline V CDR1 and CDR2: LNHDA, SQIVND (reference sequence). V was clipped by 0 bases and J by 5 bases; unmatched bases: 5. CDR3 residues: CASSIDLGTSGRGDTQYF. For the CDR3, the DNA is TGTGCCAGTAGTATAGACCTCGGGACTAGCGGGAGGGGAGATACGCAGTATTTT.

The chain combines TRBV28 with TRBJ2-7; D is possibly TRBD2 (7 bases). CDR3 length equals 16 residues. V shed 3 bases and J shed 0 bases, with 15 bases lying between them. CDR1 and CDR2 from the germline V gene are MDHEN and SYDVKM. The CDR3 protein is CASSFGVGGPSYEQYF. The CDR3 DNA sequence: TGTGCCAGCAGTTTTGGGGTGGGGGGGCCCTCCTACGAGCAGTACTTC.

The rearrangement uses TRBV6-5 and TRBJ2-1, with 13 positions matching TRBD2. V was pared by 4 bases and J by 6 bases, with 6 bases of the junction left unmatched. The germline CDR1 and CDR2 sequences are MNHEY and SVGAGI. This CDR3 comprises 16 residues. DNA for the CDR3: TGTGCCAGCAGTTGGACTAGCGGGAGTACGATCAATGAGCAGTTCTTC. It is translated as CASSWTSGSTINEQFF.

The chain links TRBV9 to TRBJ2-5; D might be TRBD1 (6 bases). The V gene lost 0 bases and the J gene lost 1 base, with 10 bases spanning the gap. Germline CDR1 is SGDLS and CDR2 is YYNGEE. This CDR3 has 15 residues. The CDR3 bases are TGTGCCAGCAGCGTAGCAGGGGCGACCCAAGAGACCCAGTACTTC. Amino acids: CASSVAGATQETQYF.

The V call is TRBV11-3, the J call TRBJ1-1, with TRBD1 as a possible D gene (6 bases). The ends were cut back, 5 bases at V and 11 bases at J, with 15 bases in the middle. The CDR3 contains 12 residues. CDR1 SGHNT and CDR2 YENEEA come from the germline V gene. In DNA, the CDR3 is TGTGCCAGCAGCGGGGGACAAATGATGGCTTTCTTT. As protein: CASSGGQMMAFF. Using reference TRBV11-3 and TRBJ1-1 for the parts outside the CDR3, the full variable domain is EAGVVQSPRYKIIEKKQPVAFWCNPISGHNTLYWYLQNLGQGPELLIRYENEEAVDDSQLPKDRFSAERLKGVDSTLKIQPAELGDSAVYLCASSGGQMMAFFGQGTRLTVV.

The chain couples TRBV4-2 to TRBJ2-2, with 7 bases aligning to TRBD1. Germline-derived CDR1 and CDR2 are LGHNA and YNFKEQ. This CDR3 is 17 amino acids long. The V segment lost 2 bases and the J segment 5 bases; nucleotides outside the gene matches: 11. This CDR3 is CASSQRDRAQGTGELFF. CDR3 DNA: TGTGCCAGCAGCCAACGAGACAGGGCTCAAGGAACCGGGGAGCTGTTTTTT.

V is TRBV5-6 and J is TRBJ1-2, with TRBD1 as a possible D gene (5 bases). Per the germline V gene, CDR1 is SGHDT and CDR2 is YYEEEE. This CDR3 is 15 amino acids long. The V end was cut by 0 bases, the J end by 0 bases, with 9 bases between. CDR3 sequence: CASSLGQITNYGYTF. CDR3 nucleotide sequence: TGTGCCAGCAGCTTGGGACAGATCACTAACTATGGCTACACCTTC. The full variable domain, its missing parts supplied by reference TRBV5-6 and TRBJ1-2, is DAGVTQSPTHLIKTRGQQVTLRCSPKSGHDTVSWYQQALGQGPQFIFQYYEEEERQRGNFPDRFSGHQFPNYSSELNVNALLLGDSALYLCASSLGQITNYGYTFGSGTRLTVV.

This chain connects TRBV2 to TRBJ1-2; tentative D call: TRBD1 (5 bases). Trimming shortened V by 3 bases and J by 5 bases, and 10 bases separated the two germline ends. In germline, CDR1 is SNHLY, CDR2 FYNNEI. The CDR3 runs to 13 residues. This chain's CDR3 is CASSDQGKYGYTF. Written as DNA, the CDR3 is TGTGCCAGCAGTGATCAGGGAAAGTATGGCTACACCTTC.

The chain couples TRBV5-8 to TRBJ2-3; D remains ambiguous. CDR1 is SGHTS, CDR2 YDEGEE, per germline. The CDR3 covers 13 residues. V was cut by 0 bases and J by 0 bases, with 2 bases left in between. CDR3 bases: TGTGCCAGCAGCTTGGCGAGCACAGATACGCAGTATTTT. This gives the protein CASSLASTDTQYF.

This rearrangement joins TRBV10-3 to TRBJ2-5, with 8 bases aligning to TRBD1. The DNA matches TRBJ2-7 better at its end, which makes the J call doubtful. The V gene's germline CDR1 is ENHRY and CDR2 SYGVKD. The CDR3 has 14 amino acids. CDR3 nucleotides: TGTGCCACATATGACAGGGGCATTTTGGGCGAGCAGTACTTC. Protein product: CATYDRGILGEQYF.

The chain recombines TRBV11-2 with TRBJ2-7; 10 nucleotides agree with TRBD2. V lost 3 bases, J lost 4 bases, and 3 bases stayed unmatched. CDR3 length: 14 amino acids. Per germline, CDR1 SGHAT and CDR2 FQNNGV. CDR3 residues: CASSFTSGAYEQYF. CDR3 bases: TGTGCCAGCAGCTTCACTAGCGGGGCATACGAGCAGTACTTC.

The gene calls are TRBV5-6 and TRBJ2-2, with 14 bases fitting TRBD2. The CDR3 contains 16 residues. V trimming: 5 bases; J trimming: 6 bases; junction bases outside the gene matches: 6. The V gene's germline CDR1 is SGHDT and CDR2 YYEEEE. DNA for the CDR3: TGTGCCAGCAGGGGGACTAGCGGGAGTGAGCCCGGGGAGCTGTTTTTT. This gives the protein CASRGTSGSEPGELFF.

The chain has TRBV2 and TRBJ1-3; D is uncertain. The CDR3 loop spans 14 amino acids. V was trimmed by 4 bases and J by 0 bases, leaving 7 bases between them. Germline V gene data show CDR1 as SNHLY and CDR2 as FYNNEI. The chain's CDR3 is CASSAVGSGNTIYF. In DNA form, the CDR3 reads TGTGCCAGCAGTGCGGTTGGCTCTGGAAACACCATATATTTT.

This rearrangement joins TRBV15 to TRBJ2-1, with D possibly matching TRBD2 (5 bases). The V gene's germline CDR1 is LNHNV and CDR2 YYDKDF (reference sequence). This CDR3 contains 15 residues. Between the trimmed V and J ends, which lost 5 bases and 0 bases, there was a span of 11 bases. CDR3 sequence reads: CATSRTSSSYNEQFF. The CDR3, as DNA: TGTGCCACCAGCCGAACTAGTTCCTCCTACAATGAGCAGTTCTTC.

V gene TRBV7-3 combines with J gene TRBJ1-1; 10 nucleotides agree with TRBD1. Germline assignment: CDR1 SGHTA and CDR2 FQGTGA. The length of the CDR3 is 15 residues. V dropped 7 bases and J dropped 4; count of bases not matched to a gene: 9. This CDR3 is CASTSWTGGGTEAFF. The CDR3 region has the DNA TGTGCCAGCACCTCCTGGACAGGGGGTGGCACTGAAGCTTTCTTT.

This CDR3 reads CASSTWDRGPDTQYF. For the CDR3, the DNA is TGTGCCAGCAGCACGTGGGACAGGGGGCCAGATACGCAGTATTTT. The chain uses TRBV11-3 and TRBJ2-3, with TRBD1 matching over 12 bases. Trimming at V came to 5 bases and at J to 4 bases, leaving 4 bases not matched to a gene. CDR3 length equals 15 residues. Germline CDR1 reads SGHNT; CDR2 reads YENEEA. The whole variable domain, filled in from reference TRBV11-3 and TRBJ2-3, reads EAGVVQSPRYKIIEKKQPVAFWCNPISGHNTLYWYLQNLGQGPELLIRYENEEAVDDSQLPKDRFSAERLKGVDSTLKIQPAELGDSAVYLCASSTWDRGPDTQYFGPGTRLTVL.

The rearrangement uses TRBV5-3 and TRBJ2-3, with TRBD2 matching over 7 bases. TRBV5-3 falls under the ORF class, with uncertain function. With 0 bases clipped from V and 7 bases from J, the junction kept 8 bases outside the gene matches. This CDR3 is built from 15 residues. CDR3 sequence (DNA): TGTGCCAGAAGCTTGGTCCGCGGGAGCACGTATACGCAGTATTTT. Amino acid sequence: CARSLVRGSTYTQYF.

The chain uses TRBV7-2 and TRBJ1-2, with a weak D call TRBD1 (5 bases). V lost 3 bases and J lost 8, with 13 bases in between. CDR1 is SGHTA and CDR2 is FQGNSA in the germline V gene. The CDR3 is made up of 13 amino acids. Here the CDR3 DNA reads TGTGCCAGCAGCTTTCCCCCTGGGGGGGGCTACACCTTC. Translation gives CASSFPPGGGYTF.

This chain links TRBV5-4 with TRBJ2-2; TRBD1 aligns across 7 bases. The CDR3 runs 17 residues. Trimming cost V 2 bases and J 0 bases; bases outside gene matches: 7. Germline loops: CDR1 SGHNT, CDR2 YYREEE (reference sequence). The CDR3 protein is CASSLLRDSANTGELFF. The CDR3 region has the DNA TGTGCCAGCAGCTTACTACGGGACAGCGCGAACACCGGGGAGCTGTTTTTT.

The rearrangement links TRBV9 to TRBJ2-5; weak D call: TRBD1 (6 bases). Gene TRBJ2-7 matches the end of the DNA better, so the J call may be wrong. The CDR3 is 15 residues long. Germline V gene data show CDR1 as SGDLS and CDR2 as YYNGEE. The CDR3 DNA reads as TGTGCCAGCAGCGAGGGGGTACACGGGGCCTACGAGCAGTACTTC. This gives the protein CASSEGVHGAYEQYF.

The chain is built from TRBV7-2 and TRBJ2-7; 13 nucleotides agree with TRBD2. CDR3 length: 19 amino acids. With V trimmed by 5 bases and J by 4 bases, 17 bases remained unmatched. From germline, CDR1 is SGHTA and CDR2 FQGNSA. The CDR3 nucleotides read TGTGCCAGCAGCCCCTACCGGGACAGTAGGACTAGCGGGAGTTACGAGCAGTACTTC. This encodes CASSPYRDSRTSGSYEQYF.

This chain uses TRBV15 with TRBJ2-1, with D tentatively TRBD1 (6 bases). V was clipped by 4 bases and J by 1 base, with 14 bases between them. Germline V lookup: CDR1 LNHNV, CDR2 YYDKDF (reference sequence). The CDR3 consists of 16 residues. The CDR3 DNA sequence: TGTGCCACCAGCACGCAGGGGATTGGGTCCTACAATGAGCAGTTCTTC. Protein product: CATSTQGIGSYNEQFF.

V and J are TRBV29-1 and TRBJ2-7; TRBD1 matches at 8 bases. The CDR3 runs 12 residues. With V trimmed by 4 bases and J by 6 bases, 5 bases remained unmatched. Germline V gene data show CDR1 as SQVTM and CDR2 as ANQGSEA. The CDR3: CSVGTGIGEQYF. Written as DNA, the CDR3 is TGCAGCGTTGGGACAGGGATAGGCGAGCAGTACTTC.

The chain has TRBV28 and TRBJ1-5, with D possibly TRBD1 on 6 matching bases. The CDR3 loop spans 14 amino acids. V lost 8 bases and J 7 bases, leaving 18 bases between the germline ends. CDR1 is MDHEN and CDR2 is SYDVKM in the germline V gene. In nucleotides, the CDR3 is TGTGCCAGCCAAGGGGGGGTCTCGGGGCAGCCCCAGCATTTT. Amino acid sequence: CASQGGVSGQPQHF. The variable domain in full, with the rest retrieved from reference TRBV28 and TRBJ1-5, is DVKVTQSSRYLVKRTGEKVFLECVQDMDHENMFWYRQDPGLGLRLIYFSYDVKMKEKGDIPEGYSVSREKKERFSLILESASTNQTSMYLCASQGGVSGQPQHFGDGTRLSIL.

The CDR3 DNA follows: TGTGCCAGCAGTCGACTAGCGAACACCTACGAGCAGTACTTC. It codes for CASSRLANTYEQYF. This chain joins TRBV2 and TRBJ2-7, with TRBD2 identical over 8 bases. J gave up 2 bases and V 5 bases, and 5 bases lay outside the gene matches. Germline CDR1 reads SNHLY; CDR2 reads FYNNEI. CDR3 length: 14 amino acids.

The V and J genes are TRBV16 and TRBJ1-6; TRBD1 is a possible D gene (5 bases). Germline V gene lookup returns CDR1 KGHSY and CDR2 FQNENV. The CDR3 runs 13 residues. The ends were cut back, 8 bases at V and 5 bases at J, with 10 bases in the middle. CDR3 in DNA: TGTGCCAGCTCAAGGGGAAATAATTCACCCCTCCACTTT. Its translation: CASSRGNNSPLHF.

The rearrangement links TRBV6-6 to TRBJ2-7, with 7 nucleotides matching TRBD2. The V gene end was trimmed by 2 bases and the J gene end by 9 bases; junction bases not matched to a gene: 1. Germline loops: CDR1 MNHNY, CDR2 SVGAGI (reference sequence). This CDR3 region has 11 residues. The CDR3 sequence: CASSYREGQYF. The CDR3 DNA is TGTGCCAGCAGTTACAGGGAGGGGCAGTACTTC.

V usage is TRBV5-4 and J usage is TRBJ2-7; 9 bases are a match to TRBD1. The CDR3 is 17 amino acids. After removal of 4 bases from V and 1 base from J, the junction contained 12 bases not matched to a gene. CDR1 SGHNT and CDR2 YYREEE come from the germline V gene (reference sequence). This CDR3 is CASSIRYSGTGSYEQYF. CDR3 DNA: TGTGCCAGCAGCATTCGCTATTCCGGGACAGGGTCCTACGAGCAGTACTTC. Full variable domain (outside the CDR3, taken from reference TRBV5-4 and TRBJ2-7): ETGVTQSPTHLIKTRGQQVTLRCSSQSGHNTVSWYQQALGQGPQFIFQYYREEENGRGNFPPRFSGLQFPNYSSELNVNALELDDSALYLCASSIRYSGTGSYEQYFGPGTRLTVT.

DNA of the CDR3: TGTGCCAGCAGTAATAACCCGGGGGGGGGCTACGAGCAGTACTTC. It specifies CASSNNPGGGYEQYF. V is TRBV6-1 and J is TRBJ2-7, with 8 bases aligning to TRBD2. Unmatched junction bases numbered 9, after V lost 5 bases and J lost 3 bases. The germline V gene encodes CDR1 MNHNS and CDR2 SASEGT. The CDR3 contains 15 residues.